This entry describes one T cell receptor beta chain. The sample holds a few counts of this clone. It has no known antigen specificity. No base qualities exist here, and no much larger clone lies one base off it. The trial excluded patients who had a history of autoimmune disease or who were on systemic immunosuppression. Peripheral blood for TCR sequencing was collected from all dose cohorts at baseline, on cycle 4 day 1, and on cycle 7 day 1. Samples came from an open-label, multicenter, first-in-human phase I dose-escalation trial of ivuxolimab. The trial enrolled adults with locally advanced or metastatic head and neck squamous cell, hepatocellular, melanoma or renal cell carcinoma. Before TCR sequencing, CD4+ T cells and CD8+ T cells were sorted from peripheral blood as separate populations. Genomic DNA was extracted from sorted cells for sequencing of the TCRbeta CDR3 region. TCRbeta CDR3 regions were sequenced using the immunoSEQ Assay. TCRdb took this table from immuneACCESS and kept in-frame rearrangements with V and J called. Such tables lack part of the clones; where checked against another copy, unresolved V genes explain under half of the gap, and the rest is unexplained. The sample table holds tens of thousands of clones, of which more than 70% were seen once. Clones ranked in the top ten supply around 24% of the sample.

Including cysteine and phenylalanine, the CDR3 has 14 amino acids. Here the CDR3 DNA is all that survives: 42 bases in frame from base 1. As encoded in the germline V gene, CDR1 is SNHLY while CDR2 is FYNNEI. The junction shows trimming of 4 bases on V and 10 bases on J, and the gene matches do not reach 6 bases of it. The source of the sample is a study of OX40 agonist ivuxolimab in advanced cancers. With regard to the full study: Ivuxolimab was an agonistic, fully human IgG2 monoclonal antibody directed against OX40 (CD134), a costimulatory receptor. Peripheral TCRbeta sequencing was intended to test whether TCR sequence diversity was altered and clonal T-cell expansion was caused by ivuxolimab. Partial responses occurred in three dose-escalation patients, of whom one had hepatocellular carcinoma and two had cutaneous melanoma. Intravenous ivuxolimab was administered to patients every 2 weeks at six dose levels: 0.01, 0.1, 0.3, 1.5, 3 and 10 mg/kg. A male proportion of nearly 85% and a mean age of approximately 62 years, ranging from roughly 23 to 79, were recorded for the dose-escalation cohort. Prior anti-PD-1, anti-PD-L1 or anti-CTLA-4 therapy was permitted, and checkpoint inhibitors had been received by around 40% of dose-escalation patients. The paper describes the monotherapy dose-escalation part (N ≈ 51 patients) of the phase I trial of ivuxolimab. Of the 52 patients in dose escalation, some 20 had hepatocellular carcinoma, roughly 15 had melanoma, 9 had renal cell carcinoma and 9 had head and neck cancer.

General conclusions and limits of the study: At doses of 0.1 to 3.0 mg/kg, clonal expansion of both CD4+ and CD8+ T cells in blood was seen between baseline and week 6. Antigen specificity was not determined for the clonally expanded peripheral T cells. After ivuxolimab, more expanded clones were found on average in CD8+ T cells than in CD4+ T cells. In the 0.1-3.0 mg/kg groups, partial responders were among the patients with the lowest normalized peripheral clonal expansion, particularly in CD8+ T cells. Low levels of normalized T-cell clonal expansion were also seen in some patients who did not respond.

The chain is made from TRBV2 and TRBJ1-6; TRBD1 matches 8 bases in the middle. This receptor was obtained from an adult with an advanced solid tumor such as melanoma, head and neck, liver or kidney cancer. The sequences come from CD4+ or CD8+ T cells sorted from blood, collected in a trial of the OX40 agonist ivuxolimab. The CDR3 amino acid sequence is: CASSGTGMGSPLHF. In nucleotide form, the sequence is TGTGCCAGCAGTGGGACAGGGATGGGGTCACCCCTCCACTTT.